One and the same sample provided the 13 T cell receptor beta chains below, sequenced in a study of OX40 agonist ivuxolimab in advanced cancers. Repertoires were generated with immunoSEQ multiplex PCR, while TCRdb's copy carries only in-frame clones and drops some. Of 80,000 or so clones in the sample, around 87% were seen once. This specimen was CD4+ or CD8+ T cells sorted from blood, taken in a trial of the OX40 agonist ivuxolimab. These TCRs come from an adult with an advanced solid tumor such as melanoma, head and neck, liver or kidney cancer.

The chain joins TRBV5-6 to TRBJ2-7; weak D call: TRBD1 (6 bases). The germline gives CDR1 SGHDT, CDR2 YYEEEE. The CDR3 has 14 amino acids. Trimming cost V 0 bases and J 1 base, with 8 bases left between them. CDR3 in DNA: TGTGCCAGCAGCTTGGATCAGGGGTCCTACGAGCAGTACTTC. It codes for CASSLDQGSYEQYF.

The chain recombines TRBV6-6 with TRBJ2-7; 7 nucleotides agree with TRBD1. CDR1 and CDR2 (germline): MNHNY, SVGAGI (reference sequence). CDR3 length equals 16 residues. V trimming: 2 bases; J trimming: 2 bases; junction bases outside the gene matches: 9. CDR3 sequence (DNA): TGTGCCAGCAGTTACATTGTGGGGACAGTCGCCTACGAGCAGTACTTC. Its translation is CASSYIVGTVAYEQYF.

V usage is TRBV18 and J usage is TRBJ1-4; TRBD1 matches at 7 bases. Germline V gene sequence: CDR1 KGHSH, CDR2 LQKENI. V was pared by 3 bases and J by 5 bases, with 9 bases of the junction left unmatched. This CDR3 is built from 16 residues. In nucleotides, the CDR3 is TGTGCCAGCTCACCCAACCGACAGGGTGGGAATGAAAAACTGTTTTTT. This encodes CASSPNRQGGNEKLFF.

The V and J genes are TRBV28 and TRBJ2-5, with 7 bases aligning to TRBD2. CDR3 size: 15 residues. The junction had 8 bases not matched to a gene; V was cut back by 5 bases and J by 2 bases. Germline V CDR1 and CDR2: MDHEN, SYDVKM. Here the CDR3 DNA reads TGTGCCAGCAGTAAGTTAGCGGGCCTACAAGAGACCCAGTACTTC. Translating it yields CASSKLAGLQETQYF.

The rearrangement uses TRBV11-1 and TRBJ2-7; D gene uncertain. Trimming removed 2 bases from V and 5 bases from J, with 4 bases in between. This CDR3 is 11 amino acids long. Germline V gene sequence: CDR1 SGHAT, CDR2 FQDESV (reference sequence). The CDR3 loop is CASSLKNEQYF. DNA of the CDR3: TGTGCCAGCAGCTTAAAGAACGAGCAGTACTTC.

V is TRBV6-5 and J is TRBJ1-5; D is ambiguous. Germline CDR1 is MNHEY and CDR2 is SVGAGI. The CDR3 spans 14 residues. Deletions cut 0 bases from V and 4 bases from J, with 7 bases between. CDR3 sequence: CASSYSHANQPQHF. The CDR3 DNA reads TGTGCCAGCAGTTACTCGCATGCTAATCAGCCCCAGCATTTT.

The table lists this clone with a count of one. V usage is TRBV19 and J usage is TRBJ2-1; D uncertain. V was shortened by 5 bases and J by 2 bases, with 16 bases between the two germline ends. The CDR3 loop spans 16 amino acids. The V gene's germline CDR1 is LNHDA and CDR2 SQIVND (reference sequence). CDR3 sequence reads: CASSPDSQSPYNEQFF. CDR3 nucleotide sequence: TGTGCCAGTAGTCCCGATTCACAGTCCCCCTACAATGAGCAGTTCTTC.

The chain has TRBV25-1 and TRBJ1-4, with D uncertain. The CDR3 totals 11 residues. The V and J ends lost 2 bases and 8 bases respectively, with 3 bases between them. The germline V gene has CDR1 MGHDK and CDR2 SYGVNS. CDR3 in DNA: TGTGCCAGCAGTGAAGCGGAAAAACTGTTTTTT. It codes for CASSEAEKLFF.

V usage is TRBV2 and J usage is TRBJ2-1, with D possibly TRBD1 on 5 matching bases. The V end lost 6 bases, the J end lost 7 bases, and 13 bases lay between the germline ends. CDR3 length: 13 amino acids. CDR1 and CDR2 (germline): SNHLY, FYNNEI. This chain's CDR3 is CASRMDINNEQFF. The DNA for the CDR3 is TGTGCCAGCAGAATGGACATTAATAATGAGCAGTTCTTC.

CDR3 bases: TGTGCCAGCAGTTACGGGGGTCTCGTCACTGAAGCTTTCTTT. As protein: CASSYGGLVTEAFF. This sequence joins TRBV6-5 and TRBJ1-1; perhaps TRBD1 as D (5 bases). CDR1 is MNHEY, CDR2 SVGAGI, per germline. The germline V and J ends were trimmed by 2 bases and 4 bases, with 11 bases remaining between them. The CDR3 consists of 14 residues.

This clone has only a few counts. The rearrangement uses TRBV5-1 and TRBJ2-6; TRBD1 agrees at 8 bases. CDR1 is SGHRS and CDR2 is YFSETQ in the germline V gene. This CDR3 region has 15 residues. V dropped 3 bases and J dropped 2; count of bases not matched to a gene: 1. CDR3 residues: CASSSTGAGANVLTF. The CDR3 nucleotides read TGCGCCAGCAGCTCGACAGGGGCTGGGGCCAACGTCCTGACTTTC.

The chain uses TRBV28 and TRBJ2-5; TRBD1 aligns across 9 bases. The J call may be wrong; the DNA end is better matched by TRBJ2-7. The CDR3 has 16 residues. Germline V lookup: CDR1 MDHEN, CDR2 SYDVKM. This CDR3 reads CATYSLRDRATYEQYF. The DNA of the CDR3 is TGTGCCACCTACTCCCTCCGGGACAGGGCAACCTACGAGCAGTACTTC.

This sequence joins TRBV7-9 and TRBJ2-1; 9 bases match TRBD1. The CDR3 covers 15 residues. V shed 6 bases, J shed 8 bases, and the junction held 11 bases outside the gene matches. The germline gives CDR1 SEHNR, CDR2 FQNEAQ (reference sequence). The DNA of the CDR3 is TGTGCCAGCAGACGTCGAACATGGACAGGGGATGAGCAGTTCTTC. Amino acids: CASRRRTWTGDEQFF.